The subject of this entry is one TCR beta chain. Its cognate antigen is unknown. Libraries were prepared by immunoSEQ multiplex PCR; TCRdb keeps only in-frame clonotypes and omits some of them. In the table there are 50,000 to 65,000 clones, 80% to 90% of which are singletons. The sample belongs to a study of OX40 agonist ivuxolimab in advanced cancers. Study as a whole: Patients were dosed with the agonistic anti-OX40 (CD134) antibody ivuxolimab. General study points: Dosing at 0.1 to 3.0 mg/kg was accompanied by clonal expansion of CD4+ and CD8+ blood T cells by week 6.

Trimming pared 4 bases from V and 2 bases from J, leaving 20 bases between. Germline loops: CDR1 MDHEN, CDR2 SYDVKM. The CDR3 sequence is 17 residues long. The rearrangement uses TRBV28 and TRBJ1-1, with D maybe TRBD1 (6 bases). The TCR was taken from an adult with an advanced solid tumor such as melanoma, head and neck, liver or kidney cancer. The sequences come from CD4+ or CD8+ T cells sorted from blood, collected in a trial of the OX40 agonist ivuxolimab. The chain's CDR3 is CASSWGGHIPLNTEAFF. The CDR3 nucleotides are TGTGCCAGCAGTTGGGGGGGGCACATTCCACTTAACACTGAAGCTTTCTTT.